The rows below give T cell receptor beta chains drawn from one sample of a study of blood T cell repertoires in COVID-19. Generated by immunoSEQ multiplex PCR, the TCRdb table keeps only in-frame clones and is missing some. The sample records about 200,000 clones, 85% to 90% being singletons. Sequencing was performed on peripheral blood. These receptor sequences come from a woman between 50 and 59 years old with acute or convalescent COVID-19. The CDR3 runs from the conserved cysteine through the conserved F or W. A D gene is named only where the DNA matches it firmly. Not all rows give a size; the values are once, few, many and, for expanded clones, a class.

TRBD1,TRBJ1-5,TRBV6-5,-,CASSYAGTGANQPQHF,TGTGCCAGCAGTTACGCCGGGACAGGGGCCAATCAGCCCCAGCATTTT
TRBD1,TRBJ1-1,TRBV5-1,-,CASSLEGQGITEAFF,TGCGCCAGCAGCTTGGAGGGACAGGGCATTACTGAAGCTTTCTTT
-,TRBJ1-1,TRBV14,once,CASSPGRGLGTEAFF,TGTGCCAGCAGCCCCGGCCGGGGTCTGGGGACTGAAGCTTTCTTT
-,TRBJ1-1,TRBV18,few,CASSPPEGKAFF,TGTGCCAGCTCACCACCGGAGGGAAAAGCTTTCTTT
-,TRBJ2-5,TRBV19,-,CASSWAGPQETQYF,TGTGCCAGTAGTTGGGCGGGGCCCCAAGAGACCCAGTACTTC
-,TRBJ1-5,TRBV4-3,-,CASSQNIHSNQPQHF,TGCGCCAGCAGCCAGAACATACATAGCAATCAGCCCCAGCATTTT
TRBD1,TRBJ1-6,TRBV13,-,CASSEGGQDYNSPLHF,TGTGCCAGCAGTGAAGGCGGACAGGACTATAATTCACCCCTCCACTTT
-,TRBJ1-3,TRBV30,-,CAWSHRGNTIYF,TGTGCCTGGAGTCACAGGGGAAACACCATATATTTT
-,TRBJ1-6,TRBV6-5,-,CASSYRDLYNSPLHF,TGTGCCAGCAGCTACCGGGATCTCTATAATTCACCCCTCCACTTT
TRBD2,TRBJ2-1,TRBV7-6,-,CASSLAWTSGRALYEQFF,TGTGCCAGCAGCTTGGCATGGACTAGCGGGAGGGCATTGTATGAGCAGTTCTTC
TRBD2,TRBJ2-1,TRBV5-1,-,CASTGGPNEQFF,TGCGCCAGCACGGGAGGGCCCAATGAGCAGTTCTTC
TRBD1,TRBJ1-5,TRBV5-6,-,CASSFGQGSQPQHF,TGTGCCAGCAGTTTCGGACAGGGAAGTCAGCCCCAGCATTTT
-,TRBJ1-6,TRBV28,-,CASSRGFNSPLHF,TGTGCCAGCAGTCGGGGTTTCAATTCACCCCTCCACTTT
-,TRBJ1-2,TRBV5-6,few,CASSGDNRDINYGYTF,TGTGCCAGCAGCGGGGACAACAGGGATATTAACTATGGCTACACCTTC
TRBD1,TRBJ2-7,TRBV18,once,CASSPNRGYEQYF,TGTGCCAGCTCACCGAACAGGGGGTACGAGCAGTACTTC
TRBD1,TRBJ1-2,TRBV5-6,-,CASSPGQGSYTF,TGTGCCAGCAGCCCGGGACAGGGTAGCTACACCTTC
-,TRBJ2-2,TRBV5-1,-,CASGQGLHLGELFF,TGCGCCAGCGGCCAGGGACTCCACCTCGGGGAGCTGTTTTTT
-,TRBJ2-7,TRBV7-2,-,CASSRSTGMVEQYF,TGTGCCAGCAGCCGCTCGACGGGGATGGTCGAGCAGTACTTC
-,TRBJ2-7,TRBV12-3/TRBV12-4,-,CASSGQGQQYF,TGTGCCAGCAGTGGGCAGGGCCAGCAGTACTTC
TRBD1,TRBJ1-3,TRBV3-1/TRBV3-2,-,CASSRTGGVTRNTIYF,TGTGCCAGCAGCCGGACAGGAGGAGTCACGCGAAACACCATATATTTT
-,TRBJ1-1,TRBV10-3,-,CAIRGRESDTEAFF,TGTGCCATCAGGGGGAGGGAATCTGATACTGAAGCTTTCTTT
TRBD2,TRBJ2-7,TRBV6-2/TRBV6-3,-,CASSYLLLLAGASYEQYF,TGTGCCAGCAGTTACCTACTCCTACTAGCGGGAGCCTCCTACGAGCAGTACTTC
TRBD1,TRBJ1-5,TRBV6-1,-,CASSEDRGHYQPQHF,TGTGCCAGCAGTGAGGACAGGGGGCATTATCAGCCCCAGCATTTT
TRBD1,TRBJ1-3,TRBV23-1,few,CASSHPGQAGNTIYF,TGCGCCAGCAGTCACCCGGGACAGGCTGGAAACACCATATATTTT
-,TRBJ2-1,TRBV21-1,once,CASRTTGVLLNEQFF,TGTGCCAGCAGAACAACAGGGGTATTGTTAAATGAGCAGTTCTTC
-,TRBJ1-5,TRBV6-6,-,CASSLRSNQPQHF,TGTGCCAGCAGCCTAAGAAGCAATCAGCCCCAGCATTTT
-,TRBJ2-3,TRBV4-2,few,CASSQGTVGRNSDTQYF,TGTGCCAGCAGCCAAGGAACAGTGGGGAGAAACTCAGATACGCAGTATTTT